The 9 T cell receptor beta chains below were found in one sample sequenced in a study of T cells in Graves' hyperthyroidism and ophthalmopathy. Amplified TCR beta CDR3 regions came from RNA transcripts. First-round RT-PCR targeting the TCR CDR3 was performed with the HTBI primer set. TCRdb itself ran the multiplex PCR reads through MiXCR, one entry per CDR3 protein. The table records roughly 500,000 distinct CDR3 sequences, around 16% of them present only once. The specimen sequenced was blood. The origin of the receptors is a woman aged 30 to 39 with Graves' ophthalmopathy.

The rearrangement joins TRBV6-1 to TRBJ2-1, with no clear D. V lost 5 bases, J lost 6 bases, and 11 bases lay in between. The germline V gene encodes CDR1 MNHNS and CDR2 SASEGT. The length of the CDR3 is 13 residues. The CDR3 coding sequence is TGTGCCAGCAGTATCGGGCCGGTCAATGAGCAGTTCTTC. It specifies CASSIGPVNEQFF.

This clonotype has a handful of counts. The genes are TRBV27 and TRBJ2-7; 15 bases are a match to TRBD2. Looked up from germline, CDR1 is MNHEY and CDR2 is SMNVEV (reference sequence). With V trimmed by 8 bases and J by 6 bases, 2 bases remained unmatched. The CDR3 length is 13 residues. The CDR3 nucleotides read TGTGCCAGCTGGACTAGCGGGAGGGGCGAGCAGTACTTC. Its translation is CASWTSGRGEQYF.

The J gene is TRBJ1-4, the V gene TRBV20-1; D not certain. Trimming took 6 bases from V and 7 from J, leaving 15 bases between them. CDR1 is DFQATT, CDR2 SNEGSKA, per germline (reference sequence). The CDR3 totals 13 residues. The chain's CDR3 is CSARKEPSEKLFF. CDR3 bases: TGCAGTGCCCGAAAGGAGCCCAGTGAAAAACTGTTTTTT.

Regarding this clonotype: A clone one base away is much larger, so this may be a read error. The chain is built from TRBV5-8 and TRBJ2-7; D call uncertain. The J call could be wrong; TRBJ2-1 is a better fit for the DNA end. This CDR3 has 18 residues. Germline CDR1 reads SGHTS; CDR2 reads YDEGEE. The CDR3 DNA reads TGTGCCAGCAGCTTGGCCAAAGGGTTGCGATCGACGCCCTACGAGCAGTTCTTC. Residues: CASSLAKGLRSTPYEQFF.

This chain connects TRBV6-1 to TRBJ1-1; the match to TRBD1 covers 8 bases. J gave up 11 bases and V 6 bases, and 11 bases lay outside the gene matches. There are 13 residues in the CDR3. Germline assignment: CDR1 MNHNS and CDR2 SASEGT. CDR3 sequence: CASRFQGAPEAFF. CDR3 in DNA: TGTGCCAGCAGGTTCCAGGGGGCGCCGGAGGCTTTCTTT.

The chain uses TRBV2 and TRBJ1-2; 7 bases line up with TRBD1. In germline, CDR1 is SNHLY, CDR2 FYNNEI. Trimming at V came to 3 bases and at J to 8 bases, leaving 3 bases not matched to a gene. This CDR3 is built from 12 residues. Here the CDR3 DNA reads TGTGCCAGCAGTGACAGGGGGAACGGCTACACCTTC. Residues: CASSDRGNGYTF. The complete variable domain, with remaining parts taken from reference TRBV2 and TRBJ1-2, reads EPEVTQTPSHQVTQMGQEVILRCVPISNHLYFYWYRQILGQKVEFLVSFYNNEISEKSEIFDDQFSVERPDGSNFTLKIRSTKLEDSAMYFCASSDRGNGYTFGSGTRLTVV.

The rearrangement joins TRBV2 to TRBJ1-1, with 8 bases matching TRBD1. Germline loops: CDR1 SNHLY, CDR2 FYNNEI. This CDR3 has 13 amino acids. J gave up 2 bases and V 7 bases, and 3 bases lay outside the gene matches. The CDR3 protein is CASTQGANTEAFF. The CDR3, as DNA: TGTGCCAGCACTCAGGGGGCCAACACTGAAGCTTTCTTT.

This clonotype was observed many times. This rearrangement joins TRBV11-2 to TRBJ2-7; the match to TRBD2 covers 9 bases. The germline V gene encodes CDR1 SGHAT and CDR2 FQNNGV. The CDR3 contains 15 residues. Losses at the gene ends were 1 base for V and 3 bases for J; bases not matched to a gene: 4. This CDR3 is CASSLGLAADYEQYF. CDR3 coding DNA: TGTGCCAGCAGCTTAGGACTAGCGGCCGACTACGAGCAGTACTTC.

This clonotype was counted many times. The genes are TRBV2 and TRBJ2-5; tentatively, D is TRBD1 (6 bases). Germline V gene sequence: CDR1 SNHLY, CDR2 FYNNEI. The CDR3 is made up of 11 amino acids. The CDR3 here is CAGAVQETQYF. Here the CDR3 DNA reads TGTGCGGGGGCTGTACAAGAGACCCAGTACTTC.